Sequencing of this TCR beta chain was carried out in a study of blood T cells in healthy people across ages. The CDR3 is 14 residues long. Germline lookup yields CDR1 MGHRA and CDR2 YSYEKL. For this clonotype: At one end, the junction sequence differs from germline, possibly due to a read error.

A second PCR, run for roughly 7 to 12 cycles, used a sample-barcoded 5' primer plus a J-beta primer mix. TCRdb re-called the 5' RACE reads with MiXCR, one entry per CDR3 protein. The profile shows about 1.4 million distinct CDR3 sequences, approximately 59% of them singletons. The chain recombines TRBV4-1 with TRBJ2-1; D possibly corresponds to TRBD1 (8 bases). The sequence was collected from a man between 18 and 35 years old in good health. The sequencing sample was made of blood. This CDR3 is CASSSNRGTNEQFF. As DNA, the CDR3 is TGTGCCAGCAGTTCAAACAGGGGGACTAACGAGCAGTTCTTC.